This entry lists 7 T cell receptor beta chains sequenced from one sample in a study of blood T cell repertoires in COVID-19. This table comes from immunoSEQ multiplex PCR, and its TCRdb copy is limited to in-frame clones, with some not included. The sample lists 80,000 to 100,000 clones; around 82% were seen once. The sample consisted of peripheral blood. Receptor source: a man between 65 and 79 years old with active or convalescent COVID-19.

This CDR3 reads CASSTKQQGPVGYTF. The CDR3 DNA sequence: TGTGCCAGCAGCACAAAACAACAGGGCCCAGTTGGCTACACCTTC. The rearrangement joins TRBV5-4 to TRBJ1-2; the D gene is possibly TRBD1 (6 bases). Germline lookup yields CDR1 SGHNT and CDR2 YYREEE (reference sequence). The CDR3 totals 15 residues. Deletions cut 4 bases from V and 7 bases from J, with 20 bases between.

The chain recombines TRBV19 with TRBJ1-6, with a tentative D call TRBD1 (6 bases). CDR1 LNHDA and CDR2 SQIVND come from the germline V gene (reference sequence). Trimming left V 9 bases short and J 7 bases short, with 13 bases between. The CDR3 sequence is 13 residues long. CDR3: CASGRGDNSPLHF. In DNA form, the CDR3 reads TGTGCCAGCGGGAGGGGGGACAATTCACCCCTCCACTTT.

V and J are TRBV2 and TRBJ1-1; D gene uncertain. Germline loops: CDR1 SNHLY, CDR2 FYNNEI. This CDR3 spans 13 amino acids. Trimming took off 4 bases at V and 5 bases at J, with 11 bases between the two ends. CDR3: CASSGEAGTEAFF. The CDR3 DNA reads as TGTGCCAGCAGTGGGGAGGCTGGGACTGAAGCTTTCTTT.

CDR3 bases: TGTGCCAGCAGTTACGAAGGGACAGGGAACTATGGCTACACCTTC. This codes for CASSYEGTGNYGYTF. V and J are TRBV6-5 and TRBJ1-2, with 9 bases matching TRBD1. CDR1 and CDR2 (germline): MNHEY, SVGAGI. The length of the CDR3 is 15 residues. V shed 2 bases and J 2 bases; nucleotides not matched to a gene: 3.

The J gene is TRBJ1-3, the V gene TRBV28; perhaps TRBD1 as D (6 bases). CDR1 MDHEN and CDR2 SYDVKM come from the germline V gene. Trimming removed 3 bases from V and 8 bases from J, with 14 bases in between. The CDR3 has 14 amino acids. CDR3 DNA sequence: TGTGCCAGCAGTTTCCAGGACAGTTGGGACACCATATATTTT. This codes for CASSFQDSWDTIYF.

DNA of the CDR3: TGTGCCAGCAGTTATGACCGGGGGTATACGCAGTATTTT. Translating gives CASSYDRGYTQYF. V and J are TRBV6-2 or TRBV6-3 and TRBJ2-3; weak D call: TRBD2 (6 bases). The CDR3 has 13 residues. V was trimmed by 3 bases and J by 7 bases, leaving 11 bases between them. Germline V CDR1 and CDR2: MNHEY, SVGEGT.

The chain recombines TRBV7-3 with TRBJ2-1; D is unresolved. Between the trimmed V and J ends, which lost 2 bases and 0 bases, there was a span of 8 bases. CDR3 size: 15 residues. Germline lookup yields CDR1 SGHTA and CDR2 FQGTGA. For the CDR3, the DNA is TGTGCCAGCAGCTTATCAAGCGACTCCTACAATGAGCAGTTCTTC. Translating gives CASSLSSDSYNEQFF.